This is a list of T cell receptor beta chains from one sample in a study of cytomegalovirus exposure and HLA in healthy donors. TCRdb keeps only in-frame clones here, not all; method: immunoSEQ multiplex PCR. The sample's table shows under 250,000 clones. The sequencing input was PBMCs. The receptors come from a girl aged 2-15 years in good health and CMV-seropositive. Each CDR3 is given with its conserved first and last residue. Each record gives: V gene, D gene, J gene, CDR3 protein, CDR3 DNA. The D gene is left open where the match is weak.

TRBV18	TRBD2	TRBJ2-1	CASSPGGLAGELREFF	TGTGCCAGCTCCCCTGGGGGACTAGCGGGGGAACTCAGGGAGTTCTTC
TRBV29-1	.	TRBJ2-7	CSVEEGGQGKNEQYF	TGCAGCGTTGAAGAAGGGGGTCAGGGAAAAAACGAGCAGTACTTC
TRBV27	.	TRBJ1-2	CASAYRLGRKRNGYTF	TGTGCCAGCGCTTATAGGTTGGGGCGCAAGAGAAATGGCTACACCTTC
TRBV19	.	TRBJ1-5	CASSIRGNQPQHF	TGTGCCAGTAGTATCAGGGGTAATCAGCCCCAGCATTTT
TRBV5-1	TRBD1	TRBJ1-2	CASSWTTGFLGDGYTF	TGCGCCAGCAGCTGGACGACAGGGTTTTTGGGGGATGGCTACACCTTT
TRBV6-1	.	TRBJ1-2	CASSVFGAGGGYTF	TGTGCCAGCAGTGTTTTTGGGGCGGGGGGTGGCTACACCTTC
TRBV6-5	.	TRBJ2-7	CASSYSSRSPYEQYF	TGTGCCAGCAGTTACTCATCCAGGTCCCCCTACGAGCAGTACTTC
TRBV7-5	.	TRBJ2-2	CVRSLNRGNGELFF	TGTGTCAGAAGCTTAAACAGGGGAAACGGGGAGCTGTTTTTT
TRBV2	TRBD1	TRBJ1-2	CASPGQPLYGYTF	TGTGCCAGTCCGGGACAGCCGCTCTATGGCTACACCTTC
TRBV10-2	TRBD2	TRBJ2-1	CASSLTGGEGEQFF	TGCGCCAGCAGTCTGACGGGAGGTGAAGGTGAGCAGTTCTTC
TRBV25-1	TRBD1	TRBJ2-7	CASSESRDSNSYEQYF	TGTGCCAGCAGTGAGTCCCGGGACAGTAACTCCTACGAGCAGTACTTC
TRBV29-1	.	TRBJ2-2	CSASPNTGELFF	TGCAGCGCGTCCCCGAACACCGGGGAGCTGTTTTTT
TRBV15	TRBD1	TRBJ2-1	CATGDRDRGPNEQFF	TGTGCCACCGGAGATAGGGACAGGGGGCCCAATGAGCAGTTCTTC
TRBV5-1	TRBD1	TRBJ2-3	CASSLDPGQGAINTQYF	TGCGCCAGCAGCTTGGACCCGGGACAGGGGGCGATCAATACGCAGTATTTT
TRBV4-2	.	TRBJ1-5	CASSPRQGGGPQHF	TGTGCCAGCAGCCCACGTCAAGGGGGTGGGCCCCAGCATTTT
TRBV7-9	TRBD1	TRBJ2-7	CASSYWTGGTDEQYF	TGTGCCAGCAGCTATTGGACAGGGGGAACGGACGAGCAGTACTTC
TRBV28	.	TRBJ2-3	CASSPYTDTQYF	TGTGCCAGCAGTCCCTATACAGATACGCAGTATTTT
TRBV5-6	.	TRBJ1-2	CASSLGGTFYGYTF	TGTGCCAGCAGCTTGGGAGGGACTTTCTATGGCTACACCTTC
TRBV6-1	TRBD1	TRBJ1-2	CASSARFGQGAFGYTF	TGTGCCAGCAGTGCCCGCTTCGGACAGGGGGCGTTTGGCTACACCTTC
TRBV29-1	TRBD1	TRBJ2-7	CSAQGAVTYEQYF	TGCAGCGCCCAGGGGGCGGTCACCTACGAGCAGTACTTC
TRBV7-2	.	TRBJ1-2	CASSEGTSVAGYTF	TGTGCCAGCAGCGAGGGGACATCGGTAGCGGGCTACACCTTC
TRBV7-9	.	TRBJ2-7	CASSKTYEQYF	TGTGCCAGCAGCAAGACTTACGAGCAGTACTTC